This T cell receptor beta chain was sequenced in a study of cytomegalovirus exposure and HLA in healthy donors. Study-level points and caveats: The study flagged some 170 TCR beta chains as cytomegalovirus-associated.

Concerning this clone: What it recognizes is unknown.

Use of 60 Vbeta and 13 Jbeta primers characterized the PCR. Method: immunoSEQ multiplex PCR; TCRdb's copy keeps in-frame clones and lacks some. The sample holds around 130,000 clones, approximately 85% seen once. CDR1 is SGHNT, CDR2 YYREEE, per germline (reference sequence). The CDR3 consists of 15 residues. With 0 bases removed from V and 2 bases from J, the gap between germline ends came to 10 bases. The TCR was taken from a woman aged 25 to 39 in good health and CMV-seropositive. The chain joins TRBV5-4 to TRBJ2-3; D is possibly TRBD2 (5 bases). What was sequenced was PBMCs. The DNA of the CDR3 is TGTGCCAGCAGCTTGGAGCAGCGGTACACAGATACGCAGTATTTT. It translates to CASSLEQRYTDTQYF.